These 11 T cell receptor beta chains originate from one sample sequenced in a study of T cell responses to AZD1222 COVID-19 vaccine. Some clones are missing from TCRdb's copy, which holds only in-frame ones; the method was immunoSEQ multiplex PCR. The sample comprises about 120,000 clones, roughly 88% of which are singletons, and roughly 3.5% rests with the top ten. Sample: peripheral blood, taken on day 0 of AZD1222 vaccination. These receptor sequences come from an adult in good health.

The chain uses TRBV7-2 and TRBJ1-1, with D possibly matching TRBD1 (6 bases). The CDR3 covers 12 residues. Germline V CDR1 and CDR2: SGHTA, FQGNSA. V lost 6 bases to trimming and J lost 7 bases, with 12 bases between them. CDR3 DNA sequence: TGTGCCAGCAGTAAGGGGGTCGGTGAAGCTTTCTTT. This sequence encodes CASSKGVGEAFF.

The rearrangement joins TRBV4-1 to TRBJ1-5; D is undetermined. CDR3 length equals 13 residues. Germline CDR1 MGHRA, CDR2 YSYEKL. Trimming took 4 bases from V and 7 from J, leaving 11 bases between them. CDR3 coding DNA: TGCGCCAGCAGCCTCCAGCGAGGCCAGCCCCAGCATTTT. Translation gives CASSLQRGQPQHF.

The CDR3 reads CASSLAGEYNEQFF. The CDR3, as DNA: TGTGCCAGCAGCCTAGCGGGCGAGTACAATGAGCAGTTCTTC. This chain uses TRBV25-1 with TRBJ2-1, with TRBD2 matching 8 bases. This CDR3 is 14 amino acids long. V dropped 6 bases and J dropped 4; count of bases not matched to a gene: 5. Looked up from germline, CDR1 is MGHDK and CDR2 is SYGVNS.

The chain combines TRBV5-6 with TRBJ1-5; weak D call: TRBD1 (5 bases). Germline CDR1 SGHDT, CDR2 YYEEEE. CDR3 length: 14 residues. The V gene lost 3 bases and the J gene lost 3 bases, with 10 bases spanning the gap. This CDR3 is CASSSTAPNQPQHF. The CDR3 bases are TGTGCCAGCAGCTCGACAGCCCCCAATCAGCCCCAGCATTTT. Variable domain in full (rest from reference TRBV5-6 and TRBJ1-5): DAGVTQSPTHLIKTRGQQVTLRCSPKSGHDTVSWYQQALGQGPQFIFQYYEEEERQRGNFPDRFSGHQFPNYSSELNVNALLLGDSALYLCASSSTAPNQPQHFGDGTRLSIL.

This clone was counted once. The J gene is TRBJ2-2, the V gene TRBV18; weak D call: TRBD1 (5 bases). The CDR3 totals 16 residues. V shed 2 bases and J shed 2 bases, with 12 bases lying between them. Germline CDR1 and CDR2: KGHSH and LQKENI. The CDR3 sequence is CASSPWTPANTGELFF. DNA for the CDR3: TGTGCCAGCTCACCATGGACACCCGCTAACACCGGGGAGCTGTTTTTT.

V is TRBV9 and J is TRBJ1-5, with TRBD1 as a possible D gene (5 bases). V was pared by 3 bases and J by 4 bases, with 8 bases between. The CDR3 has 13 residues. Germline CDR1 and CDR2: SGDLS and YYNGEE. The CDR3 protein is CASSGQTNQPQHF. CDR3 bases: TGTGCCAGCAGCGGACAGACTAATCAGCCCCAGCATTTT.

The chain combines TRBV18 with TRBJ1-1; D may be TRBD1 (6 bases). This CDR3 region has 14 residues. The V end was cut by 6 bases, the J end by 2 bases, with 13 bases between. The germline gives CDR1 KGHSH, CDR2 LQKENI. The CDR3 is CASSGRGANTEAFF. CDR3 DNA sequence: TGTGCCAGCTCCGGACGGGGGGCAAACACTGAAGCTTTCTTT.

This chain links TRBV2 with TRBJ1-5; D remains unclear. CDR1 and CDR2 (germline): SNHLY, FYNNEI. The CDR3 totals 13 residues. Deletions cut 7 bases from V and 0 bases from J, with 7 bases between. This CDR3 reads CASNRDSNQPQHF. CDR3 bases: TGTGCCAGCAACCGGGATAGCAATCAGCCCCAGCATTTT.

Turning to this clone: Its ends do not fully match the called genes, so a read error is possible. This sequence joins TRBV19 and TRBJ1-5, with 7 bases identical to TRBD1. The germline CDR1 and CDR2 sequences are LNHDA and SQIVND (reference sequence). CDR3 length: 15 amino acids. The CDR3 nucleotides are TGTGCCAGTAGTTTAGACAGGGAACAGAATCAGCCCCAGCATTTT. Translated: CASSLDREQNQPQHF.

The genes are TRBV4-3 and TRBJ2-5; maybe TRBD1 (6 bases). The V gene lost 4 bases and the J gene lost 1 base, with 16 bases spanning the gap. Germline assignment: CDR1 LGHNA and CDR2 YSLEER. This CDR3 has 16 residues. CDR3 region: CASSRLGEQGQETQYF. For the CDR3, the DNA is TGCGCCAGCAGCCGATTGGGCGAACAGGGCCAAGAGACCCAGTACTTC.

The chain couples TRBV6-5 to TRBJ1-2, with D possibly being TRBD1 (5 bases). This CDR3 has 14 amino acids. Trimming shortened V by 5 bases and J by 1 base, and 11 bases separated the two germline ends. CDR1 is MNHEY and CDR2 is SVGAGI in the germline V gene. The CDR3 sequence is CASSPLRDNYGYTF. CDR3 sequence (DNA): TGTGCCAGCAGTCCACTCAGGGATAACTATGGCTACACCTTC.